The TCR beta chain under discussion was sequenced for a study of blood T cell repertoires in COVID-19. The study recruited people aged about 18 to 90 years across some 23 US areas. TCRdb's table, derived via immunoSEQ multiplex PCR, lists solely in-frame clones and lacks some. The sample carries some 460,000 clones, roughly 87% recorded once. This CDR3 region has 14 residues. Germline V gene lookup returns CDR1 KGHDR and CDR2 SFDVKD. Trimming shortened V by 4 bases and J by 5 bases, and 13 bases separated the two germline ends. The TCR originated in a young woman who had recovered from COVID-19. Sequencing was performed on PBMCs or T cells enriched from blood (not recorded which). The chain employs TRBV24-1 and TRBJ2-5; TRBD1 might be the D (5 bases). CDR3 in amino acids: CATSESDSRETQYF. The CDR3 nucleotides read TGTGCCACCAGTGAATCTGACAGTCGCGAGACCCAGTACTTC.